This T cell receptor (beta chain) was documented in a study of human T cells and chemical hapten exposure. Time point in this sample: pre-sensitization, week 0. Treatment indicated: therapeutic diphenylcyclopropenone sensitization with weekly scalp DPC. Patients had alopecia, were aged 18 to 70, and were not pregnant. The CDR3 extends over 14 amino acids. Trimming removed 4 bases at V and 2 bases at J, with 12 bases between. This clonotype was observed a few times. It was the library that attached unique molecular identifiers to individual cDNA molecules. MiXCR, applied by TCRdb to the RACE reads, yields one record per CDR3 protein. The table includes tens of thousands of distinct CDR3 sequences, 7.5% to 8% detected once.

The chain has TRBV12-3 or TRBV12-4 and TRBJ2-7; a weak D match, TRBD1 (5 bases). Source: whole blood, taken in connection with sensitization to the hapten diphenylcyclopropenone (DPC). The receptor comes from a woman between 45 and 65 years old with alopecia areata. Some clones in this sample may be carry-over from other donors' samples. CDR3 nucleotides: TGTGCCAGCAGTTACGGGCCAGGGACCTACGAGCAGTACTTC. Amino acids: CASSYGPGTYEQYF.